This T cell receptor beta chain derives from a study of OX40 agonist ivuxolimab in advanced cancers. General study findings and limits: CD4+ and CD8+ blood T cells expanded clonally by week 6 at 0.1 to 3.0 mg/kg.

Comments on this clone: Its cognate antigen is unknown.

This CDR3 region has 15 residues. The ends lost 1 base at V and 4 bases at J; junction bases unmatched: 3. CDR1 and CDR2 from the germline V gene are SEHNR and FQNEAQ (reference sequence). TCRdb keeps only in-frame clones here, not all; method: immunoSEQ multiplex PCR. The data contain approximately 70,000 clones, approximately 85% of them singletons. V and J are TRBV7-9 and TRBJ2-7; 11 bases match TRBD2. This material consisted of CD4+ or CD8+ T cells sorted from blood, taken in a trial of the OX40 agonist ivuxolimab. This TCR came from an adult with an advanced solid tumor such as melanoma, head and neck, liver or kidney cancer. CDR3: CASSLVLAGGYEQYF. CDR3 sequence (DNA): TGTGCCAGCAGCTTAGTGTTAGCGGGAGGGTACGAGCAGTACTTC. The whole variable domain, remainder taken from reference TRBV7-9 and TRBJ2-7, is DTGVSQNPRHKITKRGQNVTFRCDPISEHNRLYWYRQTLGQGPEFLTYFQNEAQLEKSRLLSDRFSAERPKGSFSTLEIQRTEQGDSAMYLCASSLVLAGGYEQYFGPGTRLTVT.